This TCR beta chain was obtained from a study of cytomegalovirus exposure and HLA in healthy donors. Study at large: Early released data comprised tens of millions of unique TCRs from HLA-typed donors. Broader study findings: When analyzed later, a missense DCLRE1C variant was found to be linked to TCR beta V- and J-gene trimming. Sequencing likely generated an artifact that appeared as a cluster of highly shared sequence variants. TCR beta V segments were, for the most part, productive about 87% or about 30% of the time in an earlier analysis.

In regard to this clone: What it binds is not known.

V shed 4 bases and J 0 bases; nucleotides not matched to a gene: 7. The CDR3 sequence is 17 residues long. The germline gives CDR1 LNHDA, CDR2 SQIVND (reference sequence). Use of 60 Vbeta and 13 Jbeta primers characterized the PCR. Some clones are missing from TCRdb's copy, which holds only in-frame ones; the method was immunoSEQ multiplex PCR. There are some 150,000 clones in the sample; about two thirds occur only once, and 4.2% lies in the top ten. The source material was PBMCs. The genes are TRBV19 and TRBJ1-3, with 9 bases aligning to TRBD1. The sequence derives from a man aged 45-65 years in good health and CMV-seropositive. The CDR3 nucleotides are TGTGCCAGTAGTAGAAGGACAGGGGCCGACTCTGGAAACACCATATATTTT. Protein sequence: CASSRRTGADSGNTIYF.